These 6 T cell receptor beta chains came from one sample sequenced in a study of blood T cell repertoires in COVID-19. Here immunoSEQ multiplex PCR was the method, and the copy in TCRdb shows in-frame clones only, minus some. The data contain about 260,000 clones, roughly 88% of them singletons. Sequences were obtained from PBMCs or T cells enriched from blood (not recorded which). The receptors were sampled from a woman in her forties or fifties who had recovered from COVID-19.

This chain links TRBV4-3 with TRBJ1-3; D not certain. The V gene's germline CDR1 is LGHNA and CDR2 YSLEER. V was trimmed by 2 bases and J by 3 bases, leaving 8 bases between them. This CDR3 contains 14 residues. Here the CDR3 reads CASSQWLSGNTIYF. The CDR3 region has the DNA TGCGCCAGCAGCCAATGGCTCAGTGGAAACACCATATATTTT.

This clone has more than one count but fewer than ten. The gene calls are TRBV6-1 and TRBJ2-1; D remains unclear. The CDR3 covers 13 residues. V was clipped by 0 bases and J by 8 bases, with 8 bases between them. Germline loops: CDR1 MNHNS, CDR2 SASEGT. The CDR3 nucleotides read TGTGCCAGCAGTGAAGCAGGCGGAGATGAGCAGTTCTTC. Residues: CASSEAGGDEQFF.

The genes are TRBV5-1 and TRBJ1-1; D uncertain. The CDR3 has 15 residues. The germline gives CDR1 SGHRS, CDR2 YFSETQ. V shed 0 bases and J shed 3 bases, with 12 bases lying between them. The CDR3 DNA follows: TGCGCCAGCAGCTTGGCGCGGATCGGGGACACTGAAGCTTTCTTT. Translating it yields CASSLARIGDTEAFF.

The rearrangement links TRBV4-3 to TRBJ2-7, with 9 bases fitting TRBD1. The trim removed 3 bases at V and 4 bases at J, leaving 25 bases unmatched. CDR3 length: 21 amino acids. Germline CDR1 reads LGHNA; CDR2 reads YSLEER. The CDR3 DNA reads TGCGCCAGCAGCCAGGGCCCTCCGGGACAGGGTTTAGGTTTGAGGAAATACGAGCAGTACTTC. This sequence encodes CASSQGPPGQGLGLRKYEQYF.

This CDR3 reads CASSLARGSEQYF. DNA for the CDR3: TGTGCCAGCAGTTTAGCGCGGGGCTCCGAGCAGTACTTC. The chain has TRBV12-3 or TRBV12-4 and TRBJ2-7; the D gene is possibly TRBD2 (6 bases). There are 13 residues in the CDR3. The V end lost 0 bases, the J end lost 6 bases, and 9 bases lay between the germline ends.

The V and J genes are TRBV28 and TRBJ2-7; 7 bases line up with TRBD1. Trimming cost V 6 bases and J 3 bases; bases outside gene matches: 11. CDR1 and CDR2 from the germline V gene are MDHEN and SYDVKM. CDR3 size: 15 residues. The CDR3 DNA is TGTGCCAGCAGGTCTCAGGGGGTATGGGACTACGAGCAGTACTTC. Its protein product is CASRSQGVWDYEQYF. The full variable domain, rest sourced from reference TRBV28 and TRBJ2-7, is DVKVTQSSRYLVKRTGEKVFLECVQDMDHENMFWYRQDPGLGLRLIYFSYDVKMKEKGDIPEGYSVSREKKERFSLILESASTNQTSMYLCASRSQGVWDYEQYFGPGTRLTVT.